This T cell receptor (beta chain) was found in a study of OX40 agonist ivuxolimab in advanced cancers. In the study overall: Previous treatment with anti-PD-1, anti-PD-L1 or anti-CTLA-4 therapy was allowed; more than 35% had received some.

V lost 5 bases to trimming and J lost 2 bases, with 19 bases between them. The CDR3 runs to 16 residues. Germline values: CDR1 LNHDA, CDR2 SQIVND (reference sequence). Study outcomes and limitations: Nonresponders, in some cases, also had low normalized T-cell clonal expansion.

In regard to this clone: What it binds is not known.

People who had autoimmune disease history or systemic immunosuppression were excluded. Sequenced by immunoSEQ multiplex PCR; TCRdb stores in-frame clones only, minus some. The sample holds some 25,000 clones, approximately 80% seen once. This chain joins TRBV19 and TRBJ2-7, with D perhaps TRBD1 or TRBD2 (5 bases each). Specimen: CD4+ or CD8+ T cells sorted from blood, collected in a trial of the OX40 agonist ivuxolimab. The receptor comes from an adult with an advanced solid tumor such as melanoma, head and neck, liver or kidney cancer. CDR3 sequence reads: CASSLFGTADPYEQYF. DNA for the CDR3: TGTGCCAGTAGTCTCTTCGGGACGGCCGACCCCTACGAGCAGTACTTC.